This is a list of T cell receptor beta chains from one sample in a study of blood T cell repertoires in COVID-19. Profiling relied on immunoSEQ multiplex PCR, and the TCRdb table lists in-frame clones only, not all of them. The sample has under 150,000 clones, 75% to 90% seen once. Specimen: peripheral blood. The receptor set was obtained from a man between 70 and 80 years old with acute or convalescent COVID-19. Both conserved end residues are part of each CDR3. A D gene is named only where the DNA matches it firmly. Expanded clones get a size class; other rows say once, few or many, or leave the size out.

J: TRBJ1-1
D: -
size: -
V: TRBV4-1
CDR3: CASSQGGLLGLGHTEAFF
DNA: TGCGCCAGCAGCCAAGGGGGCCTATTGGGCTTGGGCCACACTGAAGCTTTCTTT

J: TRBJ2-3
D: -
size: -
V: TRBV7-9
CDR3: CASSPAGLATDTQYF
DNA: TGTGCCAGCAGCCCCGCGGGCCTAGCCACAGATACGCAGTATTTT

J: TRBJ2-1
D: -
size: -
V: TRBV19
CDR3: CASSLGTWYNEQFF
DNA: TGTGCCAGTAGCCTAGGGACTTGGTACAATGAGCAGTTCTTC

J: TRBJ1-4
D: TRBD1
size: -
V: TRBV11-2
CDR3: CASSLQGQGNEKLFF
DNA: TGTGCCAGCAGCTTACAAGGACAGGGGAATGAAAAACTGTTTTTT

J: TRBJ2-1
D: TRBD2
size: -
V: TRBV30
CDR3: CAWSVVGRGTEQFF
DNA: TGTGCCTGGAGTGTAGTCGGGAGGGGGACTGAGCAGTTCTTC

J: TRBJ1-1
D: TRBD1
size: -
V: TRBV12-3/TRBV12-4
CDR3: CASSFVGGSEAFF
DNA: TGTGCCAGCAGTTTCGTAGGGGGCTCTGAAGCTTTCTTT

J: TRBJ1-2
D: -
size: -
V: TRBV6-1
CDR3: CASSELLRGHYGYTF
DNA: TGTGCCAGCAGTGAACTACTTCGGGGTCACTATGGCTACACCTTC

J: TRBJ2-1
D: TRBD1
size: few
V: TRBV27
CDR3: CASRQNRDSGYNEQFF
DNA: TGTGCCAGCAGGCAGAACCGGGACAGTGGGTACAATGAGCAGTTCTTC

J: TRBJ1-1
D: -
size: -
V: TRBV15
CDR3: CATSRDRTQRGTEAFF
DNA: TGTGCCACCAGCAGAGACAGGACACAGAGAGGCACTGAAGCTTTCTTT

J: TRBJ2-5
D: TRBD2
size: -
V: TRBV2
CDR3: CASNLQRGGGETQYF
DNA: TGTGCCAGCAATTTACAGCGGGGGGGCGGCGAGACCCAGTACTTC

J: TRBJ1-2
D: -
size: -
V: TRBV5-1
CDR3: CASSSGTFLTVDYGYTF
DNA: TGCGCCAGCAGCTCGGGTACCTTCTTGACAGTTGACTATGGCTACACCTTC

J: TRBJ2-1
D: TRBD2
size: -
V: TRBV5-1
CDR3: CASSLAAGGGHEQFF
DNA: TGCGCCAGCAGCTTGGCCGCGGGGGGCGGCCATGAGCAGTTCTTC

J: TRBJ2-5
D: TRBD2
size: -
V: TRBV7-2
CDR3: CASSPRTSGGRETQYF
DNA: TGTGCCAGCAGCCCTCGGACTAGCGGGGGGAGGGAGACCCAGTACTTC

J: TRBJ2-7
D: -
size: -
V: TRBV20-1
CDR3: CSAMMPVEQYF
DNA: TGCAGTGCTATGATGCCGGTCGAGCAGTACTTC

J: TRBJ2-1
D: -
size: few
V: TRBV5-4
CDR3: CASSDARVHEQFF
DNA: TGTGCCAGCAGCGACGCCAGGGTTCATGAGCAGTTCTTC

J: TRBJ2-5
D: -
size: once
V: TRBV2
CDR3: CASSDKGGRGETQYF
DNA: TGTGCCAGCAGTGACAAGGGAGGGAGGGGGGAGACCCAGTACTTC

J: TRBJ2-5
D: TRBD2
size: -
V: TRBV11-3
CDR3: CASSPGLAGGTETQYF
DNA: TGTGCCAGCAGCCCTGGACTAGCGGGGGGTACAGAGACCCAGTACTTC

J: TRBJ2-7
D: -
size: -
V: TRBV12-3/TRBV12-4
CDR3: CASSLASAYEQYF
DNA: TGTGCCAGCAGTTTGGCCTCAGCCTACGAGCAGTACTTC

J: TRBJ1-5
D: -
size: -
V: TRBV27
CDR3: CASSSPRGNQPQHF
DNA: TGTGCCAGCAGTTCGCCGAGGGGGAATCAGCCCCAGCATTTT

J: TRBJ1-5
D: -
size: once
V: TRBV5-8
CDR3: CASSLRGFPNQPQHF
DNA: TGTGCCAGCAGCTTGAGGGGGTTCCCTAATCAGCCCCAGCATTTT

J: TRBJ1-1
D: TRBD1
size: -
V: TRBV6-5
CDR3: CASSPPDRGKEAFF
DNA: TGTGCCAGCAGTCCTCCGGACAGGGGAAAGGAAGCTTTCTTT

J: TRBJ1-2
D: -
size: -
V: TRBV19
CDR3: CASSMFLTAANYGYTF
DNA: TGTGCCAGTAGTATGTTCTTGACAGCCGCTAACTATGGCTACACCTTC

J: TRBJ1-5
D: TRBD1
size: -
V: TRBV7-9
CDR3: CASRTGNQPQHF
DNA: TGTGCCAGCAGGACAGGGAATCAGCCCCAGCATTTT

J: TRBJ2-2
D: TRBD1
size: -
V: TRBV19
CDR3: CASSMIKGQGVTGELFF
DNA: TGTGCCAGTAGTATGATAAAGGGACAGGGAGTAACCGGGGAGCTGTTTTTT

J: TRBJ2-3
D: TRBD2
size: -
V: TRBV2
CDR3: CASSELSGGAGTDTQYF
DNA: TGTGCCAGCAGTGAGTTAAGCGGGGGGGCCGGGACAGATACGCAGTATTTT

J: TRBJ1-1
D: -
size: -
V: TRBV24-1
CDR3: CATRYRVTLPIEAFF
DNA: TGTGCCACCAGGTACAGGGTAACCCTTCCCATTGAAGCTTTCTTT